The 13 T cell receptor beta chains given below trace back to one sample, sequenced in a study of control samples from healthy donors and cancer patients. Clones were read by immunoSEQ multiplex PCR, and TCRdb kept only the in-frame ones, dropping some. The sample includes 130,000 to 150,000 clones, 85% to 95% seen only once; the top ten take more than 13%. Sequenced material: PBMCs. Every receptor here comes from a man aged 55 to 70 with colorectal cancer.

V usage is TRBV29-1 and J usage is TRBJ2-1; D might be TRBD1 (5 bases). Per germline, CDR1 SQVTM and CDR2 ANQGSEA. The CDR3 covers 12 residues. V lost 4 bases, J lost 2 bases, and 6 bases lay in between. The CDR3 region has the DNA TGCAGCGTTGCAGGGACCTACAATGAGCAGTTCTTC. This translates into CSVAGTYNEQFF.

The chain employs TRBV9 and TRBJ2-1; no definite D call. Germline V gene data show CDR1 as SGDLS and CDR2 as YYNGEE. CDR3 length: 16 residues. Trimming left V 0 bases short and J 0 bases short, with 10 bases between. This CDR3 is CASSVGGVDSYNEQFF. CDR3 in DNA: TGTGCCAGCAGCGTAGGAGGAGTAGACTCCTACAATGAGCAGTTCTTC.

The chain recombines TRBV6-1 with TRBJ1-1, with D possibly being TRBD1 (5 bases). The CDR3 covers 16 residues. Germline V gene lookup returns CDR1 MNHNS and CDR2 SASEGT. V was shortened by 4 bases and J by 3 bases, with 18 bases between the two germline ends. The CDR3 nucleotides read TGTGCCAGCAGTGTGATCCCCGGTGGGGGAGACACTGAAGCTTTCTTT. Translation gives CASSVIPGGGDTEAFF.

This sequence joins TRBV29-1 and TRBJ2-2; unclear D gene. Per the germline V gene, CDR1 is SQVTM and CDR2 is ANQGSEA. The CDR3 runs to 13 residues. The V gene lost 2 bases and the J gene lost 6 bases, with 10 bases spanning the gap. The CDR3 DNA sequence: TGCAGCGTTGAAAAAGGCGCCCCCGGGGAGCTGTTTTTT. It encodes CSVEKGAPGELFF.

The chain couples TRBV6-5 to TRBJ1-3, with TRBD1 matching over 9 bases. The V gene's germline CDR1 is MNHEY and CDR2 SVGAGI. J gave up 2 bases and V 8 bases, and 4 bases lay outside the gene matches. The CDR3 covers 14 residues. This CDR3 reads CASAGTGTGNTIYF. The CDR3 DNA follows: TGTGCCAGCGCCGGGACAGGGACTGGAAACACCATATATTTT.

The J gene is TRBJ2-5, the V gene TRBV29-1; D assignment may be TRBD1 or TRBD2 (7 bases each). There are 12 residues in the CDR3. Germline V lookup: CDR1 SQVTM, CDR2 ANQGSEA. The V end was cut by 7 bases, the J end by 4 bases, with 13 bases between. The CDR3 DNA follows: TGCAGCGGGCAGGGGGGGGGAGAGACCCAGTACTTC. Residues: CSGQGGGETQYF.

The chain carries TRBV6-6 and TRBJ1-6; 9 bases line up with TRBD1. The germline V gene has CDR1 MNHNY and CDR2 SVGAGI (reference sequence). The CDR3 spans 13 residues. The junction had 2 bases not matched to a gene; V was cut back by 4 bases and J by 10 bases. The CDR3: CASSSQGASPLHF. The DNA of the CDR3 is TGTGCCAGCAGTTCACAGGGGGCGTCACCCCTCCACTTT.

The J gene is TRBJ1-2, the V gene TRBV7-8; no clear D gene. The CDR3 is made up of 13 amino acids. V was clipped by 5 bases and J by 1 base, with 8 bases between them. Per germline, CDR1 SGHVS and CDR2 FQNEAQ. The chain's CDR3 is CASSPTDNYGYTF. The CDR3 DNA reads TGTGCCAGCAGCCCGACGGATAACTATGGCTACACCTTC. The full variable domain, completed using reference TRBV7-8 and TRBJ1-2, is GAGVSQSPRYKVAKRGQDVALRCDPISGHVSLFWYQQALGQGPEFLTYFQNEAQLDKSGLPSDRFFAERPEGSVSTLKIQRTQQEDSAVYLCASSPTDNYGYTFGSGTRLTVV.

This clone was seen only once. V gene TRBV3-1 (or the pseudogene TRBV3-2) combines with J gene TRBJ1-2; TRBD1 matches at 11 bases. Germline V gene sequence: CDR1 LGHDT, CDR2 YNNKEL (reference sequence). The CDR3 is 15 residues long. With V trimmed by 5 bases and J by 3 bases, 5 bases remained unmatched. CDR3 protein: CASSSRTGGDYGYTF. For the CDR3, the DNA is TGTGCCAGCAGCTCTCGGACAGGGGGCGACTATGGCTACACCTTC.

V is TRBV6-6 and J is TRBJ2-7; weak D call: TRBD1 (6 bases). The CDR3 runs 14 residues. Germline CDR1 and CDR2: MNHNY and SVGAGI (reference sequence). V lost 6 bases to trimming and J lost 3 bases, with 15 bases between them. The CDR3 DNA reads TGTGCCAGCAGCTCCGGGACAATCTTCTACGAGCAGTACTTC. Translation gives CASSSGTIFYEQYF.

The chain is built from TRBV27 and TRBJ1-2; D is undetermined. Germline V gene sequence: CDR1 MNHEY, CDR2 SMNVEV (reference sequence). V was pared by 4 bases and J by 4 bases, with 10 bases between. The CDR3 runs 13 residues. CDR3: CASSSGTRYGYTF. CDR3 nucleotide sequence: TGTGCCAGCAGTTCGGGCACACGCTATGGCTACACCTTC.

This clone came up once. The rearrangement uses TRBV6-5 and TRBJ2-3; TRBD1 matches 12 bases. J was trimmed by 3 bases and V by 6 bases; bases with no gene match: 4. CDR3 length: 15 amino acids. Germline CDR1 and CDR2: MNHEY and SVGAGI. DNA of the CDR3: TGTGCCAGCAGCGGGACAGGGGGCGCGACAGATACGCAGTATTTT. Its protein is CASSGTGGATDTQYF.

CDR3 sequence: CASSPPASGTGPAGNTIYF. The DNA of the CDR3 is TGTGCCAGCTCACCACCGGCCTCCGGGACAGGGCCTGCTGGAAACACCATATATTTT. This chain links TRBV18 with TRBJ1-3; 9 nucleotides agree with TRBD1. Germline V gives CDR1 KGHSH, CDR2 LQKENI. The CDR3 has 19 amino acids. V was clipped by 0 bases and J by 2 bases; unmatched bases: 11.